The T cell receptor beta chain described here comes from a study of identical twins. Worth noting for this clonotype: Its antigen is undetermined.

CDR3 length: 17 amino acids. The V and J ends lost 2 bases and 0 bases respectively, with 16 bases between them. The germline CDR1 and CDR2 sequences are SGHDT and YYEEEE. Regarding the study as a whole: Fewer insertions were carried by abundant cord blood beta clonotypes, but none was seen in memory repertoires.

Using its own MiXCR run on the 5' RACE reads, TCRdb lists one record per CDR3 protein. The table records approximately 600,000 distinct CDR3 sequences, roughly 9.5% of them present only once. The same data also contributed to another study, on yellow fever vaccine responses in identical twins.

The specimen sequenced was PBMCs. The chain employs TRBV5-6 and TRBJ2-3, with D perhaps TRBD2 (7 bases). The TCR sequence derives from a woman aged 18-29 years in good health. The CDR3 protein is CASSFILRGTSTDTQYF. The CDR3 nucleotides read TGTGCCAGCAGCTTTATTTTGCGGGGGACAAGCACAGATACGCAGTATTTT. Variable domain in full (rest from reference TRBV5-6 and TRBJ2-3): DAGVTQSPTHLIKTRGQQVTLRCSPKSGHDTVSWYQQALGQGPQFIFQYYEEEERQRGNFPDRFSGHQFPNYSSELNVNALLLGDSALYLCASSFILRGTSTDTQYFGPGTRLTVL.